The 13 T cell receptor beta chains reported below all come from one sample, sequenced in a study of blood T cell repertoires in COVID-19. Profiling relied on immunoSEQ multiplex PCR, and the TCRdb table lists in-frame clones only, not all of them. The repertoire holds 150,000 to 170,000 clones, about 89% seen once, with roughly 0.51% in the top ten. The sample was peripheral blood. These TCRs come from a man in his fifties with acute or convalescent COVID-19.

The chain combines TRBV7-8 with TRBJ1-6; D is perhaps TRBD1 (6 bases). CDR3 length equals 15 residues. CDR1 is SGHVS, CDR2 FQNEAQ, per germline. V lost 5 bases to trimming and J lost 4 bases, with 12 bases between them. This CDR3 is CASSPRQDYNSPLHF. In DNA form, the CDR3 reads TGTGCCAGCAGCCCCCGACAGGATTATAATTCACCCCTCCACTTT.

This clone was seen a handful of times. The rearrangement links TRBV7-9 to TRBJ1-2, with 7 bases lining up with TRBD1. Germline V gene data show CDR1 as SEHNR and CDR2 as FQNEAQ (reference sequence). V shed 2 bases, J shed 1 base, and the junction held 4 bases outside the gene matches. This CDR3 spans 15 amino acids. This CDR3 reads CASSLQNRGNYGYTF. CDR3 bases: TGTGCCAGCAGCTTACAAAACAGGGGTAACTATGGCTACACCTTC.

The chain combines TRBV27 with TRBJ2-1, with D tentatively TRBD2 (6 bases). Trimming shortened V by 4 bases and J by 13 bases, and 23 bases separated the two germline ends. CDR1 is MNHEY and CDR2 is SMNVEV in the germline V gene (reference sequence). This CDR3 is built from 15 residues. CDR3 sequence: CASSYTNGGAQDQFF. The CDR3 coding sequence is TGTGCCAGCAGTTACACCAATGGAGGGGCCCAAGACCAGTTCTTC.

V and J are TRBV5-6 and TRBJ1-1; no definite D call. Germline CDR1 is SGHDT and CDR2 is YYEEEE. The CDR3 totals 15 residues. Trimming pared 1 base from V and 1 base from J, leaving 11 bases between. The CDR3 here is CASSLLIAWNTEAFF. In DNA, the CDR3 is TGTGCCAGCAGCTTGTTAATTGCGTGGAACACTGAAGCTTTCTTT.

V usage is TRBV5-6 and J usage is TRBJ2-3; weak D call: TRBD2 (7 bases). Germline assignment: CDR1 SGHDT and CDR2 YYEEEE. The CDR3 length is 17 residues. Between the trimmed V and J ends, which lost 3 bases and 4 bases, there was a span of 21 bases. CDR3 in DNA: TGTGCCAGCAGCTCCCTAAGGGGGGGAAGGGGCGCAGATACGCAGTATTTT. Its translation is CASSSLRGGRGADTQYF. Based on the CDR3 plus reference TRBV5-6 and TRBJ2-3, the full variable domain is DAGVTQSPTHLIKTRGQQVTLRCSPKSGHDTVSWYQQALGQGPQFIFQYYEEEERQRGNFPDRFSGHQFPNYSSELNVNALLLGDSALYLCASSSLRGGRGADTQYFGPGTRLTVL.

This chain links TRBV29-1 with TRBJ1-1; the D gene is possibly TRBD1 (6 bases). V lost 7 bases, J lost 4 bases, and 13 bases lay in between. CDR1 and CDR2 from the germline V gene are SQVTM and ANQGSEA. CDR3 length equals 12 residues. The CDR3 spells CSAAGDGTEAFF. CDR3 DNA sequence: TGCAGCGCAGCAGGGGATGGCACTGAAGCTTTCTTT.

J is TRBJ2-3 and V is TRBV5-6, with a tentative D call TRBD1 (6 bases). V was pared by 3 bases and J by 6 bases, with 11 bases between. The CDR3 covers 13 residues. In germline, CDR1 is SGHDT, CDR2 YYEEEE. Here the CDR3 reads CASSWGRADTQYF. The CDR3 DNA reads TGTGCCAGCAGCTGGGGGCGGGCGGATACGCAGTATTTT.

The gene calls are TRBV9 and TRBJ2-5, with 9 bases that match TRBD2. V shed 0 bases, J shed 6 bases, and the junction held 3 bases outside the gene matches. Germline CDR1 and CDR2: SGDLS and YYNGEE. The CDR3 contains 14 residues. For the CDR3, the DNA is TGTGCCAGCAGCGTAGACGCGGGGGGGCAGACCCAGTACTTC. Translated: CASSVDAGGQTQYF.

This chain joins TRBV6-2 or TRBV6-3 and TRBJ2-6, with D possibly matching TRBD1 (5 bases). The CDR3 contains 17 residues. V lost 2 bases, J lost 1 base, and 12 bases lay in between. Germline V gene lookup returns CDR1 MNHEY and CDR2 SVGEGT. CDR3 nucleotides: TGTGCCAGCAGTTACGCCCCGCCAGGGTCTGGGGCCAACGTCCTGACTTTC. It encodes CASSYAPPGSGANVLTF.

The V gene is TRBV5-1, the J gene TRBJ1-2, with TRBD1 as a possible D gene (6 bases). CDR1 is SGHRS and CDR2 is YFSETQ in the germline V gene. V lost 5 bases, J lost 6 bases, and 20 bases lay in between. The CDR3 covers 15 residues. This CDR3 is CASSPNSGGHDGYTF. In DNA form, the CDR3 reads TGCGCCAGCAGTCCCAATTCCGGGGGGCACGATGGCTACACCTTC.

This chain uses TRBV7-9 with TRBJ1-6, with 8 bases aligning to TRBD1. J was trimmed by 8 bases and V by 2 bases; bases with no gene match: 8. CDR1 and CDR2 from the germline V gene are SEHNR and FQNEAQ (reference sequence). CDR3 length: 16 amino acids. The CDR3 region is CASSLPRTGQDSPLHF. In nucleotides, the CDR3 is TGTGCCAGCAGCTTACCTCGGACAGGGCAAGATTCACCCCTCCACTTT.

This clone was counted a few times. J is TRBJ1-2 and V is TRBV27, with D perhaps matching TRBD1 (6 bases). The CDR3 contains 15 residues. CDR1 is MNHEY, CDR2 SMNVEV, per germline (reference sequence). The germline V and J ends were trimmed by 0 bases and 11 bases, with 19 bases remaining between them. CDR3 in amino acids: CASSLSRGRGIGYTF. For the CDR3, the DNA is TGTGCCAGCAGTTTATCGAGAGGCAGGGGAATAGGTTACACCTTC.

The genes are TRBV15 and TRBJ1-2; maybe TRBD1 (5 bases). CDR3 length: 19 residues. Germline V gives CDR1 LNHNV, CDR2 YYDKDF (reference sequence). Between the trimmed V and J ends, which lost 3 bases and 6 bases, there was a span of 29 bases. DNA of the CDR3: TGTGCCACCAGCAGTACCCTACTATACCGGACACCTATGAGAGATGGCTACACCTTC. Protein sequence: CATSSTLLYRTPMRDGYTF.